Here is one T cell receptor (beta chain) with its context. The sample's time point: newly diagnosed, previously untreated cHL patient sample. The CDR3 is made up of 14 amino acids. Trimming removed 4 bases at V and 0 bases at J, with 11 bases between. Germline CDR1 and CDR2: SGHRS and YFSETQ. The data stem from a study of PD-1 blockade in classical Hodgkin lymphoma. This table comes from immunoSEQ multiplex PCR, and its TCRdb copy is limited to in-frame clones, with some not included. The sample contains tens of thousands of clones, approximately 91% of which appear only once. This clonotype was sampled from a human donor with classical Hodgkin lymphoma. Material for sequencing was peripheral blood mononuclear cells (PBMCs). The chain recombines TRBV5-1 with TRBJ2-7; the D gene is possibly TRBD1 (6 bases). The CDR3 loop is CASSQRTASYEQYF. The CDR3 DNA reads as TGCGCCAGCAGCCAACGGACAGCCTCCTACGAGCAGTACTTC.